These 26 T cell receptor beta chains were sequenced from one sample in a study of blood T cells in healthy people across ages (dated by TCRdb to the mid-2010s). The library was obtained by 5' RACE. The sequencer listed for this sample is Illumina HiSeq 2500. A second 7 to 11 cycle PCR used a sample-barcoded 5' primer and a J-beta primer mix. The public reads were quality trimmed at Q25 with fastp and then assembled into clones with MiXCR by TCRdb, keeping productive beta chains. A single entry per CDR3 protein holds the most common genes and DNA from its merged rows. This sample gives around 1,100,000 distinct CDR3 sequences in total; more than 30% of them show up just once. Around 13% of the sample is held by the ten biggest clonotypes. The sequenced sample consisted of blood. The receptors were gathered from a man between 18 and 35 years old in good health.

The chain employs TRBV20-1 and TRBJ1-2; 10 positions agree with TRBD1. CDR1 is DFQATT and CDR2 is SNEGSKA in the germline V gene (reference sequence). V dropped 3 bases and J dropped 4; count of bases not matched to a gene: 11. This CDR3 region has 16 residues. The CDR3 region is CSARVDRGRLGYGYTF. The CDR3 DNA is TGCAGTGCTAGGGTCGACAGGGGGCGGTTGGGCTATGGCTACACCTTC.

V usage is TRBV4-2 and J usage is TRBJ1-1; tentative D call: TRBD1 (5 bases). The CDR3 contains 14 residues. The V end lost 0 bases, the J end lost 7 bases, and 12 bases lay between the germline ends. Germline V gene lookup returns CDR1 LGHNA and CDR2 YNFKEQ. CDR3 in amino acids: CASSQESRRGEAFF. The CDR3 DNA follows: TGTGCCAGCAGCCAAGAGTCTAGGAGGGGTGAAGCTTTCTTT.

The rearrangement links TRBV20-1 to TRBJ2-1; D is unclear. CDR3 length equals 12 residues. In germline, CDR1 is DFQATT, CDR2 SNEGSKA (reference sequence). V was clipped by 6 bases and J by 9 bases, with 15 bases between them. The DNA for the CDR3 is TGCAGTGCGTCCCTGGGAATAAGTGAGCAGTTCTTC. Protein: CSASLGISEQFF.

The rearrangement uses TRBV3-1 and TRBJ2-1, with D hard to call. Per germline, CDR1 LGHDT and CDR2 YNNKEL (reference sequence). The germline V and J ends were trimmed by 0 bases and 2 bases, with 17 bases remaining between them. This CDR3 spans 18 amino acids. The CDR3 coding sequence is TGTGCCAGCAGCCAAGATCCACCCCATAGCTTCCCCTACAATGAGCAGTTCTTC. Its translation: CASSQDPPHSFPYNEQFF.

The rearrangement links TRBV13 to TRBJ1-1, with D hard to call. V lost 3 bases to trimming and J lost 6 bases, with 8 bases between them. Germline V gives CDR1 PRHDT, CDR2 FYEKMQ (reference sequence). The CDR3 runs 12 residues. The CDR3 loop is CASSLSSAEAFF. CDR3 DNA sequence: TGTGCCAGCAGCTTGTCGTCGGCTGAAGCTTTCTTT.

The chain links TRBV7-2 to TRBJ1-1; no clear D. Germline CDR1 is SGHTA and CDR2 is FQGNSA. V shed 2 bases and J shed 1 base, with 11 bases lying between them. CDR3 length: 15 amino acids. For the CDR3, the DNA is TGTGCCAGCAGCTTACGAGCGGCCTCGAACACTGAAGCTTTCTTT. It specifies CASSLRAASNTEAFF. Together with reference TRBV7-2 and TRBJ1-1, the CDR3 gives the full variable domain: GAGVSQSPSNKVTEKGKDVELRCDPISGHTALYWYRQSLGQGLEFLIYFQGNSAPDKSGLPSDRFSAERTGGSVSTLTIQRTQQEDSAVYLCASSLRAASNTEAFFGQGTRLTVV.

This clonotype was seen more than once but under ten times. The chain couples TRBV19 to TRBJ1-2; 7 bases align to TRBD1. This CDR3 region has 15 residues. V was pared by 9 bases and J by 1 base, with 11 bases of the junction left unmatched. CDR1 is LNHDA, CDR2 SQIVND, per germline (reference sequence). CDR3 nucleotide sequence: TGTGCCAGCGGGACAGTCCCTCTCTTTAACTATGGCTACACCTTC. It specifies CASGTVPLFNYGYTF. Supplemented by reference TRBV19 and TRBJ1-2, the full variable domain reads DGGITQSPKYLFRKEGQNVTLSCEQNLNHDAMYWYRQDPGQGLRLIYYSQIVNDFQKGDIAEGYSVSREKKESFPLTVTSAQKNPTAFYLCASGTVPLFNYGYTFGSGTRLTVV.

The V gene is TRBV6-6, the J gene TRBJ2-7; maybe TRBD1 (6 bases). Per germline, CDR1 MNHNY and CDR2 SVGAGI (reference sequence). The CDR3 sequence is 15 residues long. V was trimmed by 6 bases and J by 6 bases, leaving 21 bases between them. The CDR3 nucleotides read TGTGCCAGCAGACGGTCAGAACAGGGTCGGGGCGAGCAGTACTTC. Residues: CASRRSEQGRGEQYF.

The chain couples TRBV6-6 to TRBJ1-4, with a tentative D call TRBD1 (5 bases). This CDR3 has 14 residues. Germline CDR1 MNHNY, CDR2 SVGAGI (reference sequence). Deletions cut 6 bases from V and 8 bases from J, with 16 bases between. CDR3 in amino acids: CASSPQGSHEKLFF. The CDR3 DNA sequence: TGTGCCAGCAGCCCTCAGGGCAGCCACGAAAAACTGTTTTTT.

The CDR3 DNA reads as TGCGCCAGCAGCCTGGCCGGGACAAATGGGGGAAAACTGTTTTTT. This codes for CASSLAGTNGGKLFF. The V and J genes are TRBV4-3 and TRBJ1-4; TRBD1 is a possible D gene (6 bases). This CDR3 is 15 amino acids long. Deletions cut 4 bases from V and 10 bases from J, with 19 bases between. The germline V gene has CDR1 LGHNA and CDR2 YSLEER.

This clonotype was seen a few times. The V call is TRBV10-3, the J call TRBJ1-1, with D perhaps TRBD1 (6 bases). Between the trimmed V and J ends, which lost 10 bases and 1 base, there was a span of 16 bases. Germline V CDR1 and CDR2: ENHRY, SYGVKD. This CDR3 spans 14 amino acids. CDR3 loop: CATGRGAPNTEAFF. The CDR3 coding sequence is TGTGCCACGGGGCGGGGGGCTCCGAACACTGAAGCTTTCTTT.

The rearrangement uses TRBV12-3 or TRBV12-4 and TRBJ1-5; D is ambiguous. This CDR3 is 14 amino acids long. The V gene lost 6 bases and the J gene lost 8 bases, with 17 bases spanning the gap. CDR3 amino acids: CASSPTDLGKPQHF. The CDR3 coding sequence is TGTGCCAGCAGCCCCACAGATTTGGGAAAGCCCCAGCATTTT.

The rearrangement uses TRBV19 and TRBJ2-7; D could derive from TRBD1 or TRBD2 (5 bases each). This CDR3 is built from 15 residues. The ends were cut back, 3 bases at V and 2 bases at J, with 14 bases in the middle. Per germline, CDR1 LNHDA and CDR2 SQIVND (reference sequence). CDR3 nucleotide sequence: TGTGCCAGTAGTATGGGGCGGGCAAGGCCCTACGAGCAGTACTTC. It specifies CASSMGRARPYEQYF.

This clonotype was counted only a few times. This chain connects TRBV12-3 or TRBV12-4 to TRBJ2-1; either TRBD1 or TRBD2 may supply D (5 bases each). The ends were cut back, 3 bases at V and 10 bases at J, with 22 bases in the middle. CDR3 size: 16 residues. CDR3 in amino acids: CASSLGTRTPNFEQFF. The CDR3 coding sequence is TGTGCCAGCAGTTTGGGGACCCGCACTCCCAATTTCGAGCAGTTCTTC.

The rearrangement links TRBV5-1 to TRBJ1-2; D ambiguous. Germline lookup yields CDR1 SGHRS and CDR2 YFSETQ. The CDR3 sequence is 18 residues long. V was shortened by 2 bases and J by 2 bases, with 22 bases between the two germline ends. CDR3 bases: TGCGCCAGCAGCTTACGACTAGACGGAACCACTAAAAACTATGGCTACACCTTC. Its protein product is CASSLRLDGTTKNYGYTF.

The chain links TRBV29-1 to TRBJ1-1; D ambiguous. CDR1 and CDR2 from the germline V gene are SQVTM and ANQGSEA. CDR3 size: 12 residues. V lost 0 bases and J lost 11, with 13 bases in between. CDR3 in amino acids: CSVEDRGRVAFF. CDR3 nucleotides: TGCAGCGTTGAAGATCGGGGTAGGGTCGCTTTCTTT.

CDR3 sequence reads: CASSLDLAETDTQYF. The CDR3 DNA is TGTGCCAGCAGCTTAGACCTAGCGGAAACAGATACGCAGTATTTT. The rearrangement links TRBV7-9 to TRBJ2-3, with TRBD2 identical over 7 bases. The CDR3 contains 15 residues. Germline CDR1 reads SEHNR; CDR2 reads FQNEAQ (reference sequence). After removal of 1 base from V and 3 bases from J, the junction contained 4 bases not matched to a gene. Drawing the rest from reference TRBV7-9 and TRBJ2-3, the complete variable domain is DTGVSQNPRHKITKRGQNVTFRCDPISEHNRLYWYRQTLGQGPEFLTYFQNEAQLEKSRLLSDRFSAERPKGSFSTLEIQRTEQGDSAMYLCASSLDLAETDTQYFGPGTRLTVL.

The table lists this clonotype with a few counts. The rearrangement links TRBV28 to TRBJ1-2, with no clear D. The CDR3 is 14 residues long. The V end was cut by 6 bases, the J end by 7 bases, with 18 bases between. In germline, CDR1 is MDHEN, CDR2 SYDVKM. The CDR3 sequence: CASSIPLPVVGYTF. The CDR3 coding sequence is TGTGCCAGCAGCATACCGCTACCGGTGGTTGGCTACACCTTC.

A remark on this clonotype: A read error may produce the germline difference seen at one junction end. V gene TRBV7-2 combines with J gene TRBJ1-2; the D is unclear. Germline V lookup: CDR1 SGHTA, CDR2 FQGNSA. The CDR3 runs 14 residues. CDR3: CANSLDRTTYGYTF. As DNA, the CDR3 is TGTGCCAACAGCTTAGATAGAACAACTTATGGCTACACCTTC. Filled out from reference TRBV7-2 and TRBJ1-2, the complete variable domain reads GAGVSQSPSNKVTEKGKDVELRCDPISGHTALYWYRQSLGQGLEFLIYFQGNSAPDKSGLPSDRFSAERTGGSVSTLTIQRTQQEDSAVYLCANSLDRTTYGYTFGSGTRLTVV.

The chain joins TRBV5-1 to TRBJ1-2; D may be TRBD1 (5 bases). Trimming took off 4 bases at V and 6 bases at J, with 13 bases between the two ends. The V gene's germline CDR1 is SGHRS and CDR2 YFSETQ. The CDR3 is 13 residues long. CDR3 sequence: CASSIKGHHGYTF. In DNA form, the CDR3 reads TGCGCCAGCAGCATCAAGGGGCACCATGGCTACACCTTC.

This chain's CDR3 is CASSLDRLGEGETQYF. In nucleotides, the CDR3 is TGCGCCAGCAGCTTGGACCGGTTGGGCGAAGGAGAGACCCAGTACTTC. The chain joins TRBV5-1 to TRBJ2-5; D call uncertain. This CDR3 spans 16 amino acids. V was cut by 0 bases and J by 4 bases, with 16 bases left in between. Per germline, CDR1 SGHRS and CDR2 YFSETQ.

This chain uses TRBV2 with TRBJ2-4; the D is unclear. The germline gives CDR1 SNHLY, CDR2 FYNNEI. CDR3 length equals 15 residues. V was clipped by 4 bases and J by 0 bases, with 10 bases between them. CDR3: CASSGSVLAKNIQYF. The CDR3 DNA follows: TGTGCCAGCAGTGGCAGCGTCCTAGCCAAAAACATTCAGTACTTC.

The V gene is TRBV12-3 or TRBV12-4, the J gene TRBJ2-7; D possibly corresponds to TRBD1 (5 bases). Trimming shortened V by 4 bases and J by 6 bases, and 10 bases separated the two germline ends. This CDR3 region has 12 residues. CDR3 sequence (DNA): TGTGCCAGCAGTTCACCAGGGTTCGAGCAGTACTTC. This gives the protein CASSSPGFEQYF.

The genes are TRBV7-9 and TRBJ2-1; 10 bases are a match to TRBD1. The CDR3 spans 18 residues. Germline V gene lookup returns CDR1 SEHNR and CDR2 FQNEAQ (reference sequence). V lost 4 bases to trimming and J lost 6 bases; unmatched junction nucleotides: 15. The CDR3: CASSSQQARTGGVNEQFF. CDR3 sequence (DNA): TGTGCCAGCAGCTCCCAACAAGCCAGGACAGGGGGGGTCAATGAGCAGTTCTTC.

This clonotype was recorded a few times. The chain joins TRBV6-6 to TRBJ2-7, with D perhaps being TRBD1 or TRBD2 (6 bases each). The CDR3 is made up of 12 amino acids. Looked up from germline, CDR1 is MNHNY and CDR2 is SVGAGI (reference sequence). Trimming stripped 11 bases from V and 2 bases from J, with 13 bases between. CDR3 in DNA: TGTGCCTCCGGGGGCAACACCTACGAGCAGTACTTC. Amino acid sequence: CASGGNTYEQYF.

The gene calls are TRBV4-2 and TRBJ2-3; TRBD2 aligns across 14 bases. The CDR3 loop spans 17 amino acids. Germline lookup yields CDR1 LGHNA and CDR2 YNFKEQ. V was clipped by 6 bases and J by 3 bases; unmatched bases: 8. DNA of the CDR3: TGTGCCAGCAGTCCGAAGACTAGCGGGGGGGATACAGATACGCAGTATTTT. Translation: CASSPKTSGGDTDTQYF.